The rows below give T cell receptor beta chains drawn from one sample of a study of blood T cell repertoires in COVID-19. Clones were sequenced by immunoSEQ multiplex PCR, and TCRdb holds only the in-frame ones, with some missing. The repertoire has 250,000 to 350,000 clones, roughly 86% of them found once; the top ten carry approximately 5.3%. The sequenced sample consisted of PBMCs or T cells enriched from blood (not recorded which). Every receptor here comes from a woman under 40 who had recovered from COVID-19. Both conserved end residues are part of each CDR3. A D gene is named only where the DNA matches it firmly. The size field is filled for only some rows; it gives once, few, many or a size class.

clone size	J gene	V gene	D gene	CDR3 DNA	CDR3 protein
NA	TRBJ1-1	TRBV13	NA	TGTGCCAGCAGCTTAAGTACGTGGACGGACTTAAACACTGAAGCTTTCTTT	CASSLSTWTDLNTEAFF
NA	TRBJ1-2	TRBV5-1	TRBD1	TGCGCCAGCAGCTCGGGACAGGCCAAGGATGGCTACACCTTC	CASSSGQAKDGYTF
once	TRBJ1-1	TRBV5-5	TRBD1	TGTGCCAGCACACCCGGGACAGGTGGGGACACTGAAGCTTTCTTT	CASTPGTGGDTEAFF
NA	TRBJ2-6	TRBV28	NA	TGTGCCAGCAGTCAAGGAGGTAGTGGGGCCAACGTCCTGACTTTC	CASSQGGSGANVLTF
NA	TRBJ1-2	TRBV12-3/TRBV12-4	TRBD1	TGTGCCAGCACCGAACAGGGGACTCGCGGCTACACCTTC	CASTEQGTRGYTF
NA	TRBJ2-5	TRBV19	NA	TGTGCCAGTGGTGTTCGACTTACCCAAGAGACCCAGTACTTC	CASGVRLTQETQYF
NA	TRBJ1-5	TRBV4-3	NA	TGCGCCAGCAGCCAAGATAGGGCAGGAGGGCAGCCCCAGCATTTT	CASSQDRAGGQPQHF
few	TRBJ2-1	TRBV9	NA	TGTGCCAGCAGCAACCTGGTGAGCTCCTACAATGAGCAGTTCTTC	CASSNLVSSYNEQFF
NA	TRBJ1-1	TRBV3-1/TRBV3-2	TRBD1	TGTGCCAGCAGCCAAGGACAGCAGGGGGACACTGAAGCTTTCTTT	CASSQGQQGDTEAFF
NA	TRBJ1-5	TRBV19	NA	TGTGCCAGTAGTACGGGTCCTTCACAGCCCCAGCATTTT	CASSTGPSQPQHF
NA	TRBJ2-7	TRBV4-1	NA	TGCGCCAGCAGCCAAGACCCAGGAGGCGTCTACGAGCAGTACTTC	CASSQDPGGVYEQYF
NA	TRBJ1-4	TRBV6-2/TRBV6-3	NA	TGTGCCAGCAGTTACCTACAGATTAATGAAAAACTGTTTTTT	CASSYLQINEKLFF
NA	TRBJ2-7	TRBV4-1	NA	TGCGCCAGCAGCCAAGAGCAGGCCTCCTACGAGCAGTACTTC	CASSQEQASYEQYF
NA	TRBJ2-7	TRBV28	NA	TGTGCCAGCAGCTTTGGGGGGAGCGAGCAGTACTTC	CASSFGGSEQYF
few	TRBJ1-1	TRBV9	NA	TGTGCCAGCAGCCCCCAGAGGGACATTGAAGCTTTCTTT	CASSPQRDIEAFF
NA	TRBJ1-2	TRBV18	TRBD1	TGTGCCAGCTCCCCACACCCGGGACAGTTGGACTATGGCTACACCTTC	CASSPHPGQLDYGYTF
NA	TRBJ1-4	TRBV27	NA	TGTGCCAGCAGTTTACGAGGCTGGGAAAAACTGTTTTTT	CASSLRGWEKLFF
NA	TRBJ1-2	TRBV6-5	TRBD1	TGTGCCAGCAATTCCGGGACAGTTAACTATGGCTACACCTTC	CASNSGTVNYGYTF
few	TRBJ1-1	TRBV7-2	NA	TGTGCCAGCAGCCGACAGAAAACTGAAGCTTTCTTT	CASSRQKTEAFF
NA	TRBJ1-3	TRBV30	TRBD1	TGTGCCTCCGACACAGGGGTATCTGGAAACACCATATATTTT	CASDTGVSGNTIYF
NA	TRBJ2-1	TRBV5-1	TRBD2	TGCGCCAGCAGCTTGGCTTGGGTAGCGGGGGGTCACGATGAGCAGTTCTTC	CASSLAWVAGGHDEQFF
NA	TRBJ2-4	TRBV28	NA	TGTGCCAGCAGTTTAGGGGCGGCTAACCTACTAGCCAAAAACATTCAGTACTTC	CASSLGAANLLAKNIQYF
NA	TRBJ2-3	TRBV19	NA	TGTGCCACCTCCTTGGATACGCAGTATTTT	CATSLDTQYF
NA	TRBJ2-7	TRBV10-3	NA	TGTGCCATCAGTTTAGCCAGCTACGAGCAGTACTTC	CAISLASYEQYF
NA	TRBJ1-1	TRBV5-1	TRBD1	TGCGCCAGCAGCCTACGGACAGGGGGCACTGAAGCTTTCTTT	CASSLRTGGTEAFF
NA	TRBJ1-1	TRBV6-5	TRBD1	TGTGCCAGCAGCCCGACAGGGTGGACTGAAGCTTTCTTT	CASSPTGWTEAFF
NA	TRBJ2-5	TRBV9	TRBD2	TGTGCCAGCAGCCCGATAGCGGGGGTCCAAGAGACCCAGTACTTC	CASSPIAGVQETQYF
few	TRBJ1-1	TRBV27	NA	TGTGCCAGCAGTTTACGGAGGAACACTGAAGCTTTCTTT	CASSLRRNTEAFF